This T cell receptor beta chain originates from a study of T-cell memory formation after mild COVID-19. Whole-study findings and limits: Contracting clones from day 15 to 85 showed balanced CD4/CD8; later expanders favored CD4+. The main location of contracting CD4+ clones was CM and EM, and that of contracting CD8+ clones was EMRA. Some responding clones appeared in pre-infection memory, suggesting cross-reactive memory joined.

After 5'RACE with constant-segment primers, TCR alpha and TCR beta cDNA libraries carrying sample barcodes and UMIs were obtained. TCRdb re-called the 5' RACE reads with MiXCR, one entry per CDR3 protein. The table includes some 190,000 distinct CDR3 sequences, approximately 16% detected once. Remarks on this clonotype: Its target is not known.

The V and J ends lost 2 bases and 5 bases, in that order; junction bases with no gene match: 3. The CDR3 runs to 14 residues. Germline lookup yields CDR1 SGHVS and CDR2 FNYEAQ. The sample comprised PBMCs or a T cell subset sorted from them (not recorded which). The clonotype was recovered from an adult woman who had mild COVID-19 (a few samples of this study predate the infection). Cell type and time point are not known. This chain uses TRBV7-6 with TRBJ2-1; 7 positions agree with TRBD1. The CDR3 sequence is CASSLRGTDNEQFF. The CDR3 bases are TGTGCCAGCAGCTTAAGGGGGACAGACAATGAGCAGTTCTTC.